This T cell receptor (beta chain) was observed in a study of blood T cell repertoires in COVID-19. Study details: Symptom resolution, clearance, or two negative PCRs marked donors in Cohort 3 as recovered. Samples representing acute and convalescent COVID-19 were sourced from the United States, Italy and Spain.

Participants spanned ages roughly 18 to 90 years and resided in 20 to 30 US areas. As handled by the study authors: Amplification of reference gene primers provided the estimated nucleated cell counts. TCRdb's copy holds only in-frame clones and misses some; the assay was immunoSEQ multiplex PCR. That table supplies the V and J calls and clone size; D and trimming were determined from the DNA. The top ten clones hold more than 1.5% of a sample with about 360,000 clones, over 75% of them seen once. This CDR3 has 18 residues. The V gene end was trimmed by 7 bases and the J gene end by 4 bases; junction bases not matched to a gene: 11. Germline V gene sequence: CDR1 WSHSY, CDR2 SAAADI. This clone was observed a single time.

The specimen was PBMCs or T cells enriched from blood (not recorded which). The gene calls are TRBV10-2 and TRBJ2-2; 14 bases map to TRBD2. The sequence was obtained from a man in his forties in a cohort exposed to, infected with or recovered from COVID-19 (not recorded which). The CDR3 sequence is CASIISGLAGVGTGELFF. Written as DNA, the CDR3 is TGCGCCAGCATTATATCGGGACTAGCGGGAGTTGGCACCGGGGAGCTGTTTTTT.